This TCR beta chain originates from a study of cytomegalovirus exposure and HLA in healthy donors. About the study: In terms of ancestry, the Caucasian-associated cluster contained roughly 80% of the approximately 400 genotyped donors. Study conclusions and caveats: In a later analysis, V- and J-gene trimming of beta chains associated with a DCLRE1C missense variant, replicated independently. Cytomegalovirus-associated status was assigned to approximately 160 TCR beta chains.

On this clone: The antigen is undetermined.

A multiplex PCR was run with 60 Vbeta primers and 13 Jbeta primers. Clones were read by immunoSEQ multiplex PCR, and TCRdb kept only the in-frame ones, dropping some. The sample records some 110,000 clones, just under 75% being singletons. The CDR3 has 16 amino acids. V gave up 8 bases and J gave up 9 bases; unmatched junction bases: 12. Germline V gene data show CDR1 as MGHDK and CDR2 as SYGVNS. Everyone who donated was a healthy bone marrow donor. The material sequenced was PBMCs. The source is a man in his 60s in good health and CMV-seropositive. The genes are TRBV25-1 and TRBJ1-6, with TRBD1 identical over 11 bases. In nucleotides, the CDR3 is TGTGCCAGCCTGGGAACCGGACAGGGGGCTGGTTCACCCCTCCACTTT. This codes for CASLGTGQGAGSPLHF.